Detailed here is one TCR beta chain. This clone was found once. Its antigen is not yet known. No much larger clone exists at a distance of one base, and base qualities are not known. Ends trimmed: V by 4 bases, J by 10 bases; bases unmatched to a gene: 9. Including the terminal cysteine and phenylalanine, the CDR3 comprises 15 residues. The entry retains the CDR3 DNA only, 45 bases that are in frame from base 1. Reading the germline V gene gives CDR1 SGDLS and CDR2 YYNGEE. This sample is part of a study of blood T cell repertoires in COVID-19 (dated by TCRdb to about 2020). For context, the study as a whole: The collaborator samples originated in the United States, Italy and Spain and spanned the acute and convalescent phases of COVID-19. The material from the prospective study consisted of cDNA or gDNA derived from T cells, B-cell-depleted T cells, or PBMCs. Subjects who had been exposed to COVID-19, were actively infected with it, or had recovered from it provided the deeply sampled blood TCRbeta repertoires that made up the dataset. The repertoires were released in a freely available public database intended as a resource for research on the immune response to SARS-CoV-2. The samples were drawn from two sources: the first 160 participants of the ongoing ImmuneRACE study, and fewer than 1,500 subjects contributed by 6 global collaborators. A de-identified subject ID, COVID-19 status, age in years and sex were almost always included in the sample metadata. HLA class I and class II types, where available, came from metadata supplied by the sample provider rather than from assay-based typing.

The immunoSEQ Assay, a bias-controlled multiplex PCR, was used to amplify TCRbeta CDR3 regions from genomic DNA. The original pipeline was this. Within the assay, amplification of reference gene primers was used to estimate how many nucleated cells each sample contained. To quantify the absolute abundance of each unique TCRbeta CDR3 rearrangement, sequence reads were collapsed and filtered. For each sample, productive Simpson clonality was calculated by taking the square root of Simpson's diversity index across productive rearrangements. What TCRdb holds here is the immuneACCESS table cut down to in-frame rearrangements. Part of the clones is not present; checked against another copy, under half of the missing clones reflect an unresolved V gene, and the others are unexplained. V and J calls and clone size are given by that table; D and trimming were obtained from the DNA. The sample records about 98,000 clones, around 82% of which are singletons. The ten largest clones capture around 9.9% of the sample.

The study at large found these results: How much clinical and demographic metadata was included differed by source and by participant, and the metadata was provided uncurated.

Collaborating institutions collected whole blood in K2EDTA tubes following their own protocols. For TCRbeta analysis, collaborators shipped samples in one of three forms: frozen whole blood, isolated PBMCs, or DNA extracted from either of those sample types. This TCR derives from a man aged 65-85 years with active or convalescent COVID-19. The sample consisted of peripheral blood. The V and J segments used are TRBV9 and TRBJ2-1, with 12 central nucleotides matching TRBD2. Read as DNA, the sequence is TGTGCCAGCAGCCCCCCTAGCGGGGGGGCCAGAGAGCAGTTCTTC. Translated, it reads CASSPPSGGAREQFF.